The 29 T cell receptor beta chains below all came from one sample that was sequenced in a study of radiotherapy plus CTLA-4 blockade in lung cancer. Only in-frame clones appear in the TCRdb table, and some are missing; sequencing was by immunoSEQ multiplex PCR. The data contain about 87,000 clones, around 84% of them seen just once; the ten biggest clones take up over 15%. The sequences come from peripheral blood, collected from a patient treated with radiotherapy plus ipilimumab. The receptors were gathered from a human donor with non-small cell lung cancer that progressed on radiotherapy plus ipilimumab.

The chain uses TRBV28 and TRBJ2-7; possible D gene TRBD2, 6 bases. CDR1 is MDHEN, CDR2 SYDVKM, per germline. Trimming stripped 5 bases from V and 5 bases from J, with 25 bases between. This CDR3 is built from 17 residues. CDR3 in DNA: TGTGCCAGCAGTACCCAACTGAGGGTCGGGGGAGCGGACGAGCAGTACTTC. As protein: CASSTQLRVGGADEQYF.

The V and J genes are TRBV7-2 and TRBJ1-5, with 9 bases matching TRBD1. J gave up 6 bases and V 5 bases, and 5 bases lay outside the gene matches. Germline CDR1 reads SGHTA; CDR2 reads FQGNSA. The CDR3 length is 14 residues. The CDR3 here is CASSLGQGSQPQHF. The CDR3 DNA reads TGTGCCAGCAGCCTTGGACAGGGGAGTCAGCCCCAGCATTTT.

This chain joins TRBV5-1 and TRBJ2-1; 9 nucleotides line up with TRBD2. This CDR3 region has 18 residues. Germline CDR1 is SGHRS and CDR2 is YFSETQ. V lost 1 base and J lost 0; bases outside the gene matches: 8. The DNA of the CDR3 is TGCGCCAGCAGCTTGCAAAGCGGGGGGTCTAGCTCCTACAATGAGCAGTTCTTC. This sequence encodes CASSLQSGGSSSYNEQFF. Based on the CDR3 plus reference TRBV5-1 and TRBJ2-1, the full variable domain is KAGVTQTPRYLIKTRGQQVTLSCSPISGHRSVSWYQQTPGQGLQFLFEYFSETQRNKGNFPGRFSGRQFSNSRSEMNVSTLELGDSALYLCASSLQSGGSSSYNEQFFGPGTRLTVL.

V and J are TRBV6-5 and TRBJ1-2; D unresolved. This CDR3 is 14 amino acids long. V gave up 10 bases and J gave up 0 bases, with 15 bases separating them. CDR1 and CDR2 from the germline V gene are MNHEY and SVGAGI. The CDR3 spells CATLEGLANYGYTF. CDR3 coding DNA: TGTGCCACCCTAGAAGGCTTAGCTAACTATGGCTACACCTTC.

The gene calls are TRBV13 and TRBJ2-7, with D perhaps matching TRBD2 (6 bases). This CDR3 spans 13 amino acids. The V and J ends lost 4 bases and 6 bases respectively, with 13 bases between them. Germline CDR1 and CDR2: PRHDT and FYEKMQ (reference sequence). CDR3 sequence (DNA): TGTGCCAGCAGCTCCAGACTAGTATCCGAGCAGTACTTC. Translating gives CASSSRLVSEQYF.

The rearrangement uses TRBV19 and TRBJ1-2; D gene uncertain. The CDR3 runs 13 residues. Germline values: CDR1 LNHDA, CDR2 SQIVND (reference sequence). V was pared by 4 bases and J by 13 bases, with 19 bases between. This chain's CDR3 is CASSTLPPRIATF. CDR3 sequence (DNA): TGTGCCAGTAGTACTCTGCCCCCTCGGATAGCCACCTTC.

This clone was detected once. This rearrangement joins TRBV2 to TRBJ1-4, with TRBD1 matching 7 bases. Germline CDR1 is SNHLY and CDR2 is FYNNEI. The CDR3 contains 17 residues. J gave up 8 bases and V 7 bases, and 19 bases lay outside the gene matches. CDR3 DNA sequence: TGTGCCAGCAAATTCGATTCTTCCGGGACAGATCGCGAAAAACTGTTTTTT. Translation: CASKFDSSGTDREKLFF.

This clone was observed a single time. The rearrangement uses TRBV19 and TRBJ1-2; 7 nucleotides agree with TRBD1. Germline V gives CDR1 LNHDA, CDR2 SQIVND (reference sequence). After removal of 3 bases from V and 8 bases from J, the junction contained 9 bases not matched to a gene. CDR3 length: 14 residues. CDR3 sequence (DNA): TGTGCCAGTAGTATTTTACAGGGGAAGAGGGGCTACACCTTC. Translated: CASSILQGKRGYTF.

The chain has TRBV5-4 and TRBJ2-7; TRBD2 aligns across 7 bases. The CDR3 covers 14 residues. In germline, CDR1 is SGHNT, CDR2 YYREEE (reference sequence). The junction had 6 bases not matched to a gene; V was cut back by 0 bases and J by 6 bases. The CDR3 nucleotides are TGTGCCAGCAGCTTGGGGGGGGGAGGCGGCGAGCAGTACTTC. Amino acids: CASSLGGGGGEQYF. The whole variable domain, remainder taken from reference TRBV5-4 and TRBJ2-7, is ETGVTQSPTHLIKTRGQQVTLRCSSQSGHNTVSWYQQALGQGPQFIFQYYREEENGRGNFPPRFSGLQFPNYSSELNVNALELDDSALYLCASSLGGGGGEQYFGPGTRLTVT.

Notes on this clone: The junction and the germline gene differ at one end; a read error may be behind it. The chain links TRBV7-2 to TRBJ2-3; TRBD2 might be the D (6 bases). The CDR3 runs 13 residues. Looked up from germline, CDR1 is SGHTA and CDR2 is FQGNSA. CDR3 in amino acids: CASSVAGTDTQYF. CDR3 in DNA: TGTGCCAGCAGCGTAGCGGGCACAGATACGCAGTATTTT.

J is TRBJ2-6 and V is TRBV18; tentatively, D is TRBD1 (6 bases). CDR1 and CDR2 from the germline V gene are KGHSH and LQKENI. V shed 5 bases and J shed 0 bases, with 14 bases lying between them. The length of the CDR3 is 17 residues. This CDR3 reads CASSTQGLSSGANVLTF. The CDR3 DNA sequence: TGTGCCAGCTCAACTCAGGGGCTAAGCTCTGGGGCCAACGTCCTGACTTTC.

This chain joins TRBV4-3 and TRBJ1-3; tentatively, D is TRBD1 (5 bases). The germline V and J ends were trimmed by 3 bases and 4 bases, with 13 bases remaining between them. There are 15 residues in the CDR3. The germline CDR1 and CDR2 sequences are LGHNA and YSLEER. CDR3 sequence reads: CASSQTLGEGNTIYF. Here the CDR3 DNA reads TGCGCCAGCAGCCAGACCTTGGGGGAAGGAAACACCATATATTTT.

This rearrangement joins TRBV29-1 to TRBJ2-3; the D is unclear. Trimming took off 4 bases at V and 3 bases at J, with 8 bases between the two ends. The CDR3 sequence is 12 residues long. Germline loops: CDR1 SQVTM, CDR2 ANQGSEA. CDR3 DNA sequence: TGCAGCGTTGGGGTTGGGACAGATACGCAGTATTTT. It encodes CSVGVGTDTQYF.

The V gene is TRBV9, the J gene TRBJ2-7, with 8 bases fitting TRBD2. J gave up 5 bases and V 1 base, and 14 bases lay outside the gene matches. The CDR3 loop spans 17 amino acids. Germline assignment: CDR1 SGDLS and CDR2 YYNGEE. The CDR3 DNA sequence: TGTGCCAGCAGCGTAAGTGCCCACGGGGGGGGAGTTAACGAGCAGTACTTC. Its protein is CASSVSAHGGGVNEQYF.

The chain links TRBV11-2 to TRBJ1-5; D is undetermined. Germline values: CDR1 SGHAT, CDR2 FQNNGV. The CDR3 runs to 10 residues. Trimming removed 10 bases from V and 3 bases from J, with 4 bases in between. This chain's CDR3 is CATNNQPQHF. In nucleotides, the CDR3 is TGTGCCACCAACAATCAGCCCCAGCATTTT.

The genes are TRBV9 and TRBJ2-1, with TRBD2 matching 13 bases. With V trimmed by 4 bases and J by 9 bases, 4 bases remained unmatched. Germline V gene data show CDR1 as SGDLS and CDR2 as YYNGEE. The CDR3 sequence is 14 residues long. The CDR3 bases are TGTGCCAGCAGCCCCAGGACTAGCGGGGGTGAGCAGTTCTTC. The encoded protein is CASSPRTSGGEQFF.

The rearrangement links TRBV28 to TRBJ2-2; no reliable D call. This CDR3 comprises 11 residues. Trimming cost V 8 bases and J 5 bases, with 6 bases left between them. Per the germline V gene, CDR1 is MDHEN and CDR2 is SYDVKM. CDR3: CASARTGELFF. The DNA of the CDR3 is TGTGCCAGCGCCAGGACCGGGGAGCTGTTTTTT.

The genes are TRBV7-2 and TRBJ1-5, with D perhaps matching TRBD1 (6 bases). Per germline, CDR1 SGHTA and CDR2 FQGNSA. CDR3 length: 17 amino acids. The germline V and J ends were trimmed by 0 bases and 5 bases, with 17 bases remaining between them. The chain's CDR3 is CASSLAPGQNRYQPQHF. In DNA form, the CDR3 reads TGTGCCAGCAGCTTAGCTCCGGGACAAAACCGGTATCAGCCCCAGCATTTT.

The rearrangement uses TRBV7-9 and TRBJ1-2, with D perhaps matching TRBD1 (5 bases). Germline values: CDR1 SEHNR, CDR2 FQNEAQ (reference sequence). V was trimmed by 3 bases and J by 2 bases, leaving 10 bases between them. The CDR3 spans 14 residues. CDR3 nucleotides: TGTGCCAGCAGCTTCGGATACAGGAACTATGGCTACACCTTC. Translation: CASSFGYRNYGYTF.

This clone occurred once. The chain has TRBV6-4 and TRBJ2-1; 11 bases agree with TRBD1. J gave up 13 bases and V 5 bases, and 13 bases lay outside the gene matches. In germline, CDR1 is MRHNA, CDR2 SNTAGT. This CDR3 contains 15 residues. The CDR3 loop reads CASSIKDRGLLEQFF. CDR3 DNA: TGTGCCAGCAGTATTAAGGACAGGGGGCTTTTGGAACAGTTCTTC.

The rearrangement joins TRBV7-2 to TRBJ2-1; D is undetermined. The germline V gene has CDR1 SGHTA and CDR2 FQGNSA. CDR3 length equals 12 residues. Trimming removed 0 bases at V and 12 bases at J, with 9 bases between. Written as DNA, the CDR3 is TGTGCCAGCAGCTTAGCCCAAGGGCGGCAGTTCTTC. It encodes CASSLAQGRQFF.

V is TRBV10-3 and J is TRBJ1-2, with a tentative D call TRBD1 (5 bases). There are 14 residues in the CDR3. Germline values: CDR1 ENHRY, CDR2 SYGVKD. Trimming removed 3 bases at V and 4 bases at J, with 12 bases between. CDR3 bases: TGTGCCATCAGTGACCGGGGGGACGCCTATGGCTACACCTTC. It yields the protein CAISDRGDAYGYTF.

This rearrangement joins TRBV7-9 to TRBJ1-4; TRBD1 aligns across 9 bases. Germline V CDR1 and CDR2: SEHNR, FQNEAQ (reference sequence). With V trimmed by 7 bases and J by 5 bases, 8 bases remained unmatched. The CDR3 is 15 amino acids. CDR3 sequence (DNA): TGTGCCAGCACCCCATCGGGGACAGGGAATGAAAAACTGTTTTTT. Residues: CASTPSGTGNEKLFF.

The rearrangement links TRBV14 to TRBJ2-5, with TRBD2 matching over 9 bases. V lost 1 base and J lost 5; bases outside the gene matches: 8. The CDR3 is made up of 16 amino acids. Germline values: CDR1 SGHDN, CDR2 FVKESK. CDR3 protein: CASSQVPSGVGETQYF. The CDR3 DNA reads TGTGCCAGCAGCCAAGTCCCTAGCGGGGTCGGGGAGACCCAGTACTTC.

The rearrangement links TRBV15 to TRBJ1-4; D is ambiguous. The V gene lost 1 base and the J gene lost 3 bases, with 9 bases spanning the gap. Looked up from germline, CDR1 is LNHNV and CDR2 is YYDKDF (reference sequence). The CDR3 runs 15 residues. The CDR3: CATSRGQQSNEKLFF. The CDR3 DNA sequence: TGTGCCACCAGCAGAGGACAACAGTCTAATGAAAAACTGTTTTTT.

The CDR3 DNA is TGTGCCAGCAGCGCAAGGGACAGGTTAAACATTCAGTACTTC. Protein product: CASSARDRLNIQYF. The V call is TRBV7-9, the J call TRBJ2-4; 8 positions agree with TRBD1. Trimming took 5 bases from V and 6 from J; bases not matched to a gene: 6. The germline V gene encodes CDR1 SEHNR and CDR2 FQNEAQ (reference sequence). The CDR3 sequence is 14 residues long.

The V call is TRBV5-4, the J call TRBJ2-3; the match to TRBD2 covers 10 bases. Germline loops: CDR1 SGHNT, CDR2 YYREEE (reference sequence). The CDR3 covers 20 residues. Trimming cost V 7 bases and J 1 base; bases outside gene matches: 21. The CDR3 bases are TGTGCCAGCGGCGAGGCGACGGCTAGCGGGAGAAGGACCGGCACAGATACGCAGTATTTT. Amino acid sequence: CASGEATASGRRTGTDTQYF. The variable domain in full, completed from reference TRBV5-4 and TRBJ2-3, reads ETGVTQSPTHLIKTRGQQVTLRCSSQSGHNTVSWYQQALGQGPQFIFQYYREEENGRGNFPPRFSGLQFPNYSSELNVNALELDDSALYLCASGEATASGRRTGTDTQYFGPGTRLTVL.

Only one count was recorded for this clone. The chain uses TRBV11-3 and TRBJ2-7; 8 bases fit TRBD2. Per germline, CDR1 SGHNT and CDR2 YENEEA. V dropped 1 base and J dropped 5; count of bases not matched to a gene: 4. The CDR3 covers 14 residues. CDR3 loop: CASSLAGGIDEQYF. Here the CDR3 DNA reads TGTGCCAGCAGCTTAGCGGGAGGGATCGACGAGCAGTACTTC. Full variable domain (missing parts from reference TRBV11-3 and TRBJ2-7): EAGVVQSPRYKIIEKKQPVAFWCNPISGHNTLYWYLQNLGQGPELLIRYENEEAVDDSQLPKDRFSAERLKGVDSTLKIQPAELGDSAVYLCASSLAGGIDEQYFGPGTRLTVT.

In DNA form, the CDR3 reads TGCGCCAGCAGCTTGGTGGCTAGCCCAGACAATGAGCAGTTCTTC. Translation: CASSLVASPDNEQFF. The rearrangement uses TRBV5-1 and TRBJ2-1; maybe TRBD2 (5 bases). The CDR3 runs 15 residues. The V gene lost 0 bases and the J gene lost 5 bases, with 12 bases spanning the gap. The V gene's germline CDR1 is SGHRS and CDR2 YFSETQ.